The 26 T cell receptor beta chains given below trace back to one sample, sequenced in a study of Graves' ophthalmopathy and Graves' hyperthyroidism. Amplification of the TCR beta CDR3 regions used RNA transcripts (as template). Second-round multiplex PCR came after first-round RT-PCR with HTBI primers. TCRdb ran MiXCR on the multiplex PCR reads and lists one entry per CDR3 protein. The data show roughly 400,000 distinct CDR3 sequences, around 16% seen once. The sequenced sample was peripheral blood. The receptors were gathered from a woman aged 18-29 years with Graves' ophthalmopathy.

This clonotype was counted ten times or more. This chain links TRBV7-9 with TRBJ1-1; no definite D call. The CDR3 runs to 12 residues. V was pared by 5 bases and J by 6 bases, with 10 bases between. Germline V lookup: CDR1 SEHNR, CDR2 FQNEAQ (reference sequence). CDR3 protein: CASSVLQPEAFF. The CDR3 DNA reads TGTGCCAGCAGCGTTCTCCAGCCTGAAGCTTTCTTT.

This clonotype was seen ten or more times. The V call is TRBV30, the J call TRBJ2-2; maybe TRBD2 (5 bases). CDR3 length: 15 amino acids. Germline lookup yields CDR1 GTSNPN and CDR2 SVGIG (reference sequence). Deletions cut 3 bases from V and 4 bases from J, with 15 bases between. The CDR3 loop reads CAWRGSPSRTGELFF. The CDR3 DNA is TGTGCCTGGAGAGGATCCCCTAGCCGCACCGGGGAGCTGTTTTTT.

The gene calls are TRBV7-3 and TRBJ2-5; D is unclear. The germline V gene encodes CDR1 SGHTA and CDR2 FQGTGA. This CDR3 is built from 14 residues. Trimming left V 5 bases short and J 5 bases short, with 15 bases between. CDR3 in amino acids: CASSAPGHRETQYF. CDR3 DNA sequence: TGTGCCAGCAGCGCTCCCGGGCACCGGGAGACCCAGTACTTC.

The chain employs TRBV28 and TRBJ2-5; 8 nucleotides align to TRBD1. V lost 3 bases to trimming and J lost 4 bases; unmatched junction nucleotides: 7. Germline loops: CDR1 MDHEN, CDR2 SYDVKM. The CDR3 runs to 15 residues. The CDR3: CASSFSRQGAETQYF. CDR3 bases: TGTGCCAGCAGTTTTTCAAGGCAGGGGGCAGAGACCCAGTACTTC.

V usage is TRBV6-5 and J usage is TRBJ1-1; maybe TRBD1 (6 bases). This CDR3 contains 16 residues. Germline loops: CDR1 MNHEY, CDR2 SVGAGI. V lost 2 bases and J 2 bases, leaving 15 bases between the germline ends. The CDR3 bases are TGTGCCAGCAGTTACACGACAGGAGTTGATAACACTGAAGCTTTCTTT. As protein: CASSYTTGVDNTEAFF.

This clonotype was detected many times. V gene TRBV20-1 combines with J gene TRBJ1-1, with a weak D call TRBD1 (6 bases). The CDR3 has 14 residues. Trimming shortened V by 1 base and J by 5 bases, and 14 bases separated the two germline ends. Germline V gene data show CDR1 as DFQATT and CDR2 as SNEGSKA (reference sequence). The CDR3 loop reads CSARVWQGMTEAFF. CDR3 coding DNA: TGCAGTGCTAGAGTATGGCAGGGGATGACTGAAGCTTTCTTT.

The CDR3 spells CSAISASGRTGGETQYF. CDR3 in DNA: TGCAGTGCTATCTCAGCTAGCGGGAGAACGGGAGGGGAGACCCAGTACTTC. This chain links TRBV20-1 with TRBJ2-5; 10 bases are shared with TRBD2. Losses at the gene ends were 4 bases for V and 5 bases for J; bases not matched to a gene: 16. CDR3 size: 17 residues. CDR1 and CDR2 from the germline V gene are DFQATT and SNEGSKA (reference sequence).

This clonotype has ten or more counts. The CDR3 sequence: CASVIAPGQTANYGYTF. The CDR3 DNA reads as TGTGCCAGCGTAATAGCCCCGGGACAGACCGCTAACTATGGCTACACCTTC. The chain carries TRBV6-1 and TRBJ1-2; 7 bases match TRBD1. Germline lookup yields CDR1 MNHNS and CDR2 SASEGT. V lost 8 bases and J lost 0; bases outside the gene matches: 15. The CDR3 has 17 residues.

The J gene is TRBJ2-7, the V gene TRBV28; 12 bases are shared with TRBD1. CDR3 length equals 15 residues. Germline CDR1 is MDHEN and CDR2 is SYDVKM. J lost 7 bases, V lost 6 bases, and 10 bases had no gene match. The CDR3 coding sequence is TGTGCCAGCAGGTGGGGGGGACAGGGGGCGAGGGAGCAGTACTTC. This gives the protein CASRWGGQGAREQYF.

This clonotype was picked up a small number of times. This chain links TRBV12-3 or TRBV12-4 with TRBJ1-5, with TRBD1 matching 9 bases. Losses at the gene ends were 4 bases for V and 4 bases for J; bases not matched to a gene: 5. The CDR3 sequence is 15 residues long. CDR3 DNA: TGTGCCAGCAGTTGGGGGACAGGGCCAAATCAGCCCCAGCATTTT. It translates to CASSWGTGPNQPQHF.

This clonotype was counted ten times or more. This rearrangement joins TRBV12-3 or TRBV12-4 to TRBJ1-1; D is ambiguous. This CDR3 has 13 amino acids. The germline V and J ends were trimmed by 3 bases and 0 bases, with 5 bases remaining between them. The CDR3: CASSFGMNTEAFF. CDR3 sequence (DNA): TGTGCCAGCAGTTTCGGAATGAACACTGAAGCTTTCTTT.

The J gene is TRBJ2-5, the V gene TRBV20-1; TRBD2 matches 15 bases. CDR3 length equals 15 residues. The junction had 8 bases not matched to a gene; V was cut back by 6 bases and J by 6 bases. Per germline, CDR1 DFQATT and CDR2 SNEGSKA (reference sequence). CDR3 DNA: TGCAGTGCCGTTAGGGGACTAGCGGGAGGAAAGACCCAGTACTTC. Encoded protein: CSAVRGLAGGKTQYF.

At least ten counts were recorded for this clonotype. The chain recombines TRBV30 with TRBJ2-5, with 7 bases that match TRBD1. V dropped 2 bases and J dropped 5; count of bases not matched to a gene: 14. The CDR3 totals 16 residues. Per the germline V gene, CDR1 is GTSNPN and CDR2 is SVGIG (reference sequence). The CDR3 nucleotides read TGTGCCTGGAGTATTCGTTCCTCGGACAGGAGGGAGACCCAGTACTTC. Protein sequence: CAWSIRSSDRRETQYF. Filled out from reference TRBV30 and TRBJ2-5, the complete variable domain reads SQTIHQWPATLVQPVGSPLSLECTVEGTSNPNLYWYRQAAGRGLQLLFYSVGIGQISSEVPQNLSASRPQDRQFILSSKKLLLSDSGFYLCAWSIRSSDRRETQYFGPGTRLLVL.

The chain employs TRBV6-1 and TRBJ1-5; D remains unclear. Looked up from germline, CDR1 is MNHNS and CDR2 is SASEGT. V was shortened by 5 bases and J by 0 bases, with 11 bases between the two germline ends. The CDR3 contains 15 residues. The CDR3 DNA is TGTGCCAGCAGTCAGAGGAGGTCTAGCAATCAGCCCCAGCATTTT. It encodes CASSQRRSSNQPQHF.

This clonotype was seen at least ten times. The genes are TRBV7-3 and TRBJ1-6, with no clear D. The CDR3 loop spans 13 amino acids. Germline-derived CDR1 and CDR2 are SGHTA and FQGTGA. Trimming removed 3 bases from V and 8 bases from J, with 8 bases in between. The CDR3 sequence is CASSLQWDSPLHF. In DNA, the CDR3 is TGTGCCAGCAGCTTGCAATGGGATTCACCCCTCCACTTT.

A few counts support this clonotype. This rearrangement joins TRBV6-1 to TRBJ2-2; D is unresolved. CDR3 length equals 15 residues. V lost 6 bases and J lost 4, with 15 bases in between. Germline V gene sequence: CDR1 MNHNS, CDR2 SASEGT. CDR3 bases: TGTGCCAGCAGGAAGGCGTTGATGGGCACCGGGGAGCTGTTTTTT. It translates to CASRKALMGTGELFF.

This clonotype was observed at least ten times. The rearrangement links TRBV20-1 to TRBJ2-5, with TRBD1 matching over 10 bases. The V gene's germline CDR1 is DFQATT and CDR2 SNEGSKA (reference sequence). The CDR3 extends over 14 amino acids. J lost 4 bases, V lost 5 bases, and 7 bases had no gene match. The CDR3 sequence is CSAVTGGFGETQYF. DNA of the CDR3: TGCAGTGCTGTGACAGGGGGCTTTGGAGAGACCCAGTACTTC.

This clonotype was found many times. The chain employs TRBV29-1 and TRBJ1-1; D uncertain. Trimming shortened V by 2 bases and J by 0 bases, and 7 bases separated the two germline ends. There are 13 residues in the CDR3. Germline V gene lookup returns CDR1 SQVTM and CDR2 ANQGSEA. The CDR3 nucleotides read TGCAGCGTTGAAACAGACATGAACACTGAAGCTTTCTTT. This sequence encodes CSVETDMNTEAFF. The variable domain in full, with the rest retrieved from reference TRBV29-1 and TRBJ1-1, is SAVISQKPSRDICQRGTSLTIQCQVDSQVTMMFWYRQQPGQSLTLIATANQGSEATYESGFVIDKFPISRPNLTFSTLTVSNMSPEDSSIYLCSVETDMNTEAFFGQGTRLTVV.

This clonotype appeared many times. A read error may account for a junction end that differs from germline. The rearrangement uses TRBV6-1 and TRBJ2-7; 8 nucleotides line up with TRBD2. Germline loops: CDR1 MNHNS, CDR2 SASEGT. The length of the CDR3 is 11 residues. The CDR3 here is CESGSSYEQYF. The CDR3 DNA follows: TGCGAAAGCGGGAGCTCCTACGAGCAGTACTTC.

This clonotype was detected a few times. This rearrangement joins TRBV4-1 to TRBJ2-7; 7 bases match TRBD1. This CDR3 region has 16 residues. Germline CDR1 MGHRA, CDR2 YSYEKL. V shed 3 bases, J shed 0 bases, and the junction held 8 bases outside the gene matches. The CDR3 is CASSHPHQGDSYEQYF. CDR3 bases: TGCGCCAGCAGCCATCCCCACCAGGGGGACTCCTACGAGCAGTACTTC.

CDR3 DNA sequence: TGTGCCGCCGGGACTCCCGGGAGGGCCGCCGGGGAGCTGTTTTTT. Translation gives CAAGTPGRAAGELFF. The chain has TRBV10-3 and TRBJ2-2; 8 bases line up with TRBD2. CDR1 and CDR2 (germline): ENHRY, SYGVKD. CDR3 length: 15 amino acids. J lost 6 bases, V lost 11 bases, and 14 bases had no gene match.

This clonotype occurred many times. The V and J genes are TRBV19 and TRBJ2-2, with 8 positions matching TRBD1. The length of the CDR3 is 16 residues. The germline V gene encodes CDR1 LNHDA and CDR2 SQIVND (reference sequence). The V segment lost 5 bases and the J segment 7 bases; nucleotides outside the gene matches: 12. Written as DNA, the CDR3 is TGTGCCAGTAGTCGGAGGCAGGGGGCTTTGGTCGGGGAGCTGTTTTTT. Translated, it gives CASSRRQGALVGELFF.

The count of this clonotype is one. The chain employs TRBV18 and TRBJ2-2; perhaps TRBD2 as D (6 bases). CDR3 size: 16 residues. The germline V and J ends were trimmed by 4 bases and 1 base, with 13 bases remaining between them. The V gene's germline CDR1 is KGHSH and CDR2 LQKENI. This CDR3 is CASSLGLPQNTGELFF. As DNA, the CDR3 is TGTGCCAGCTCACTCGGACTACCACAGAACACCGGGGAGCTGTTTTTT. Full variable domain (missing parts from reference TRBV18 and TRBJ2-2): NAGVMQNPRHLVRRRGQEARLRCSPMKGHSHVYWYRQLPEEGLKFMVYLQKENIIDESGMPKERFSAEFPKEGPSILRIQQVVRGDSAAYFCASSLGLPQNTGELFFGEGSRLTVL.

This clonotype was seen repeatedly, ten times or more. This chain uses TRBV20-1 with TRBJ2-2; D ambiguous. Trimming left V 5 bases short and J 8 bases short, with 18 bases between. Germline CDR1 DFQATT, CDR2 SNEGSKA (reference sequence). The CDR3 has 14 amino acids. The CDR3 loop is CSAGPGDWSGELFF. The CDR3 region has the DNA TGCAGTGCTGGGCCCGGTGACTGGTCTGGGGAGCTGTTTTTT.

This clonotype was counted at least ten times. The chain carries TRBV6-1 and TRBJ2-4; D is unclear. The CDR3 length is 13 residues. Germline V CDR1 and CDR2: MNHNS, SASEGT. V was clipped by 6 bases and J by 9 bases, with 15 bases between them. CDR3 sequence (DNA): TGTGCCAGCAGGGAACGGGCGTATGGCATTCAGTACTTC. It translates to CASRERAYGIQYF.

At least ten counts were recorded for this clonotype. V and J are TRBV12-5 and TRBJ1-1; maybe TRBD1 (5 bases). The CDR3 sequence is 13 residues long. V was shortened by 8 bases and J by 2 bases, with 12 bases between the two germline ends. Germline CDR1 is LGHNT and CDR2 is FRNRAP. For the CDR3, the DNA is TGTGCTAGTCGTGCCGGGGCTAACACTGAAGCTTTCTTT. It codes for CASRAGANTEAFF.